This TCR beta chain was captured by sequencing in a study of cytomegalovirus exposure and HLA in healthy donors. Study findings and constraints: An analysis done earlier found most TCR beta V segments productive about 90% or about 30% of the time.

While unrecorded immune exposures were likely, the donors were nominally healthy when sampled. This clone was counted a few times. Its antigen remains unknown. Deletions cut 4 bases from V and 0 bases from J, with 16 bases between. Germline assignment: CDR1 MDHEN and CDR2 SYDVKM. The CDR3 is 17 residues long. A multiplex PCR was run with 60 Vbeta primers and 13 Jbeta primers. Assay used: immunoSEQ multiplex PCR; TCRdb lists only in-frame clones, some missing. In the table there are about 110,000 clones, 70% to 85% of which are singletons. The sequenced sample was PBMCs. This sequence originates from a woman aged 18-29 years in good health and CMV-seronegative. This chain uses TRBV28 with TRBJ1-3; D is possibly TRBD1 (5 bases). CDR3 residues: CASSSTRDSSSGNTIYF. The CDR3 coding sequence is TGTGCCAGCAGTTCTACCCGGGACTCGAGCTCTGGAAACACCATATATTTT.